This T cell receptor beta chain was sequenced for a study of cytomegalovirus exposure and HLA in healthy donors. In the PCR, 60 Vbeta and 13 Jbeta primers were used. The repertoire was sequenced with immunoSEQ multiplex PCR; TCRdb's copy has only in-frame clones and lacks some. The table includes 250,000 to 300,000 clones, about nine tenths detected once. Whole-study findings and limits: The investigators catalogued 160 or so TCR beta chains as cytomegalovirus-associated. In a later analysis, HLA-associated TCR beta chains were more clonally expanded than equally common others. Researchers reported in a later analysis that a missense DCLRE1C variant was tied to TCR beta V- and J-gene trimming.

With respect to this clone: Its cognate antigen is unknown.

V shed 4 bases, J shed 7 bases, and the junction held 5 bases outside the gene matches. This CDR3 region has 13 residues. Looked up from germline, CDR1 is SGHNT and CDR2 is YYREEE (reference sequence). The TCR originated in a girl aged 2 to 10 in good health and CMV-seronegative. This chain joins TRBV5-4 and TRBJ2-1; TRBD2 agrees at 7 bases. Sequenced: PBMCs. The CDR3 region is CASSPRDYNEQFF. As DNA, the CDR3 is TGTGCCAGCAGCCCCAGGGACTATAATGAGCAGTTCTTC. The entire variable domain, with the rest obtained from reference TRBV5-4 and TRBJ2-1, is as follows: ETGVTQSPTHLIKTRGQQVTLRCSSQSGHNTVSWYQQALGQGPQFIFQYYREEENGRGNFPPRFSGLQFPNYSSELNVNALELDDSALYLCASSPRDYNEQFFGPGTRLTVL.